This entry features one TCR beta chain sequence. This entry is derived from a study of control samples from healthy donors and cancer patients. CDR3 length: 14 amino acids. The V gene's germline CDR1 is SGHRS and CDR2 YFSETQ. J gave up 13 bases and V 8 bases, and 13 bases lay outside the gene matches. Profiled with immunoSEQ multiplex PCR; TCRdb holds only in-frame clones, not every one. The profile shows just under 65,000 clones, approximately 85% of them singletons. The chain combines TRBV5-1 with TRBJ1-6; 9 bases agree with TRBD1. Sequenced material: blood. The receptor comes from a man in his forties in good health. Written as DNA, the CDR3 is TGCGCCAGTAGTACCGGGACAGGGTTATTCCCCCTCCACTTT. Translated: CASSTGTGLFPLHF.